The rows below give T cell receptor beta chains drawn from one sample of a study of blood T cells in healthy people across ages. TCRdb used MiXCR to reprocess the 5' RACE reads, holding one entry per CDR3 protein. The sample has 910,000 or so distinct CDR3 sequences; just over 50% are singletons. The specimen sequenced was blood. All receptors come from a woman aged 60-75 years in good health. Both conserved end residues are part of each CDR3. The D gene is left open where the match is weak. Only part of the rows carry a size: once, few, many, or a class if the clone is expanded.

>TRBJ2-1|TRBV6-5|NA|NA
TGTGCCAGCAGTTACGCCGGCGCCAGCAATGAGCAGTTCTTC
CASSYAGASNEQFF
>TRBJ2-1|TRBV9|few|NA
TGTGCCAGCAGCGGGAGATCATCCTACAATGAGCAGTTCTTC
CASSGRSSYNEQFF
>TRBJ2-7|TRBV27|NA|NA
TGTGCCAGCTCGAGAGGCCGGGACCCAACCTACGAGCAGTACTTC
CASSRGRDPTYEQYF
>TRBJ2-7|TRBV10-3|NA|NA
TGTGCCATCAGTGACATTCCACAGGGTCCCGAGCAGTACTTC
CAISDIPQGPEQYF
>TRBJ2-7|TRBV12-3/TRBV12-4|NA|NA
TGTGCCAGCAGTTTAGCGGGAAACCCGACCTACGAGCAGTACTTC
CASSLAGNPTYEQYF
>TRBJ2-3|TRBV7-9|NA|NA
TGTGCCGGGGGATTCACAGATACGCAGTATTTT
CAGGFTDTQYF
>TRBJ1-1|TRBV4-2|once|NA
TGTGCCAGCAGCCAAGATGGCGGTCTGGACACTGAAGCTTTCTTT
CASSQDGGLDTEAFF
>TRBJ1-6|TRBV30|few|NA
TGTGCCTGGAGTGTAGTCGGTAGCTCCTATAATTCACCCCTCCACTTT
CAWSVVGSSYNSPLHF
>TRBJ2-3|TRBV7-3|few|TRBD2
TGTGCCAGCAGCGCCACACTAGCGGGAGTAGCAGATACGCAGTATTTT
CASSATLAGVADTQYF
>TRBJ2-7|TRBV28|NA|TRBD1
TGTGCCAGCAGAGAGACAGGGGGCCGGTACGAGCAGTACTTC
CASRETGGRYEQYF
>TRBJ2-1|TRBV5-1|few|NA
TGCGCCAGCAAGGAACTGAATGAGCAGTTCTTC
CASKELNEQFF
>TRBJ2-4|TRBV5-8|NA|NA
TGTGCCAGCGGGGGTAGGGGGAACATTCAGTACTTC
CASGGRGNIQYF
>TRBJ1-5|TRBV27|once|NA
TGTGCCAGCAGTTTTCAGTCTGTCAGGGGTAGCAATCAGCCCCAGCATTTT
CASSFQSVRGSNQPQHF
>TRBJ2-5|TRBV11-2|many|TRBD1
TGTGCCAGCAGCTTAGGGGACAGGGACGCGGAGACCCAGTACTTC
CASSLGDRDAETQYF
>TRBJ2-2|TRBV27|few|NA
TGTGCCAGCAGTTCAGATTTAGCTGGCAACACCGGGGAGCTGTTTTTT
CASSSDLAGNTGELFF
>TRBJ2-3|TRBV3-1|NA|NA
TGTGCCAGCAGCCAGCAGGGTGCAGATACGCAGTATTTT
CASSQQGADTQYF
>TRBJ2-5|TRBV27|few|NA
TGTGCCAGCAGCAGTAGGCGGCCGGGGGAGACCCAGTACTTC
CASSSRRPGETQYF
>TRBJ2-3|TRBV4-1|NA|TRBD2
TGCGCCAGCAGCCACGCAACTAGCGGGAGGAATACGCAGTATTTT
CASSHATSGRNTQYF
>TRBJ2-7|TRBV18|NA|NA
TGTGCCAGCTCACCAGATTCGGGGAACGAGCAGTACTTC
CASSPDSGNEQYF
>TRBJ2-1|TRBV12-3/TRBV12-4|few|TRBD2
TGTGCCAGCAGTTCCCCATCGGCCATAACTAGCGGGAGTTTACGTGAGCAGTTCTTC
CASSSPSAITSGSLREQFF
>TRBJ1-1|TRBV20-1|NA|NA
TGCAGTGCTAGAGGGGCGGACGGAACTGAAGCTTTCTTT
CSARGADGTEAFF
>TRBJ2-1|TRBV5-1|few|NA
TGCGCCAGCAGCTTTTTAAACAATGAGCAGTTCTTC
CASSFLNNEQFF
>TRBJ2-7|TRBV7-9|NA|TRBD2
TGTGCCAGCAGCTTAGCGGTTCTAGCGGGAAAGGACGAGCAGTACTTC
CASSLAVLAGKDEQYF